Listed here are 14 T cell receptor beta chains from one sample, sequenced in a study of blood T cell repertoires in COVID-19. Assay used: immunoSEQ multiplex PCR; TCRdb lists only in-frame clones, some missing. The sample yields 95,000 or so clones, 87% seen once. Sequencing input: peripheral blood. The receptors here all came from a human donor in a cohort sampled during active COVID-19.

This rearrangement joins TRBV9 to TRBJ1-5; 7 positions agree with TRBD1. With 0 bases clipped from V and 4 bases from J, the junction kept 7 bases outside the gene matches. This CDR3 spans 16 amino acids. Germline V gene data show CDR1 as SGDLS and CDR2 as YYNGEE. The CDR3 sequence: CASSVGWDSPNQPQHF. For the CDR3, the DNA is TGTGCCAGCAGCGTAGGATGGGACAGCCCTAATCAGCCCCAGCATTTT. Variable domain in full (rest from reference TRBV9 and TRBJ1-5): DSGVTQTPKHLITATGQRVTLRCSPRSGDLSVYWYQQSLDQGLQFLIQYYNGEERAKGNILERFSAQQFPDLHSELNLSSLELGDSALYFCASSVGWDSPNQPQHFGDGTRLSIL.

In DNA form, the CDR3 reads TGTGCCAGCAGTTCCGACAGGTTCCAAAGGGGCTACGAGCAGTACTTC. Amino acid sequence: CASSSDRFQRGYEQYF. The rearrangement uses TRBV6-6 and TRBJ2-7; perhaps TRBD1 as D (6 bases). The CDR3 runs to 16 residues. Trimming pared 4 bases from V and 3 bases from J, leaving 19 bases between. CDR1 MNHNY and CDR2 SVGAGI come from the germline V gene (reference sequence).

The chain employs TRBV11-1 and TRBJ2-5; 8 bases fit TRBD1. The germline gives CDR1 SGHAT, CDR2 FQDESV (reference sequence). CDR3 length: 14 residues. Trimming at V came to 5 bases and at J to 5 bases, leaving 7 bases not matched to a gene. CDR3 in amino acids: CASSKDRVEETQYF. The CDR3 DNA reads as TGTGCCAGCAGCAAGGACAGGGTGGAGGAGACCCAGTACTTC.

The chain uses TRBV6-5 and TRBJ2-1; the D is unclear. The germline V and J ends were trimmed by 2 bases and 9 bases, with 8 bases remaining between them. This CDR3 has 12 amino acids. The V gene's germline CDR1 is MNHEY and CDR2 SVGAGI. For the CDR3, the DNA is TGTGCCAGCAGTTACACCGGCGGTGAGCAGTTCTTC. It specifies CASSYTGGEQFF.

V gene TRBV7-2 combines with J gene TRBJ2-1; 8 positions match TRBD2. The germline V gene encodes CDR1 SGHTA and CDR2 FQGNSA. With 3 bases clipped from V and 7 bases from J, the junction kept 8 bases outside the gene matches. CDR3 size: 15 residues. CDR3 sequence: CASSFRGGRVNEQFF. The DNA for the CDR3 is TGTGCCAGCAGCTTTCGGGGGGGGCGGGTAAATGAGCAGTTCTTC.

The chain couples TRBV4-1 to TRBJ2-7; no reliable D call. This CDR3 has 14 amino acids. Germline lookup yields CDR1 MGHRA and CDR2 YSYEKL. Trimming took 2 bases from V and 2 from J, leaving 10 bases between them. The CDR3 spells CASSQRTDPYEQYF. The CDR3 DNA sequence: TGCGCCAGCAGCCAAAGAACAGACCCCTACGAGCAGTACTTC.

The CDR3 DNA is TGTGCCAGCAGCCCTACTCCCTACGAGCAGTACTTC. Translated, it gives CASSPTPYEQYF. The V and J genes are TRBV3-1 (or the pseudogene TRBV3-2) and TRBJ2-7; D is uncertain. The germline V and J ends were trimmed by 4 bases and 2 bases, with 6 bases remaining between them. CDR1 and CDR2 from the germline V gene are LGHDT and YNNKEL (reference sequence). CDR3 length: 12 residues.

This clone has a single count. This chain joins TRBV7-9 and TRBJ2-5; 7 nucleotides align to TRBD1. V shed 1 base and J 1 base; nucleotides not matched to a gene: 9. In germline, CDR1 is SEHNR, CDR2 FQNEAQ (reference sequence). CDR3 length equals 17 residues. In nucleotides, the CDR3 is TGTGCCAGCAGCTTAGTGGTTTACAGGGGCGGCCAAGAGACCCAGTACTTC. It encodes CASSLVVYRGGQETQYF.

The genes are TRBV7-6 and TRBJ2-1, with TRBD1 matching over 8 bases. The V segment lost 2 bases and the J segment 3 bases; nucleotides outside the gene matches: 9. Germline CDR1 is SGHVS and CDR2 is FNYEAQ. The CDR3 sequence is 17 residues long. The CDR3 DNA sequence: TGTGCCAGCAGCTTACCCCCTAGGGACAGGTTCTACAATGAGCAGTTCTTC. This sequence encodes CASSLPPRDRFYNEQFF.

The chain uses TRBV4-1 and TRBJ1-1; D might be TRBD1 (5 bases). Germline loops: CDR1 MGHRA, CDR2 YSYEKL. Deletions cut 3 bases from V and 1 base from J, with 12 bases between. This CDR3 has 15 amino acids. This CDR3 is CASSHLGHPNTEAFF. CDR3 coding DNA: TGCGCCAGCAGCCACCTCGGACACCCGAACACTGAAGCTTTCTTT.

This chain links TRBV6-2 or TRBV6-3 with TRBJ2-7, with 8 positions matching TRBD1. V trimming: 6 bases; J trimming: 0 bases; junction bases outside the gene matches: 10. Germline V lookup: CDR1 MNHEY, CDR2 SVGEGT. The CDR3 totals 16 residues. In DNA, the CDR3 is TGTGCCAGCAGCCACCGGTCGGACAGGGCCTCCTACGAGCAGTACTTC. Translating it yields CASSHRSDRASYEQYF.

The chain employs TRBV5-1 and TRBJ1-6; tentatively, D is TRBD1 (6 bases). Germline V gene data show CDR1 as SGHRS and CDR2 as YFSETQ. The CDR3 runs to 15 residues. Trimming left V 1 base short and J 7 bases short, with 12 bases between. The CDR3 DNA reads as TGCGCCAGCAGCTTGTCACAGGGTTCGAATTCACCCCTCCACTTT. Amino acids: CASSLSQGSNSPLHF.

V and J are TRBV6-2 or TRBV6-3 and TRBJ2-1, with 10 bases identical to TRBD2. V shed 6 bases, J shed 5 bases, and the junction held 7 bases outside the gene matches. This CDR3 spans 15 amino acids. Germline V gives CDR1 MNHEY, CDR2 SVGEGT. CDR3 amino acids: CASSQTSGHDNEQFF. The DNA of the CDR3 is TGTGCCAGCAGCCAGACTAGCGGGCACGACAATGAGCAGTTCTTC.

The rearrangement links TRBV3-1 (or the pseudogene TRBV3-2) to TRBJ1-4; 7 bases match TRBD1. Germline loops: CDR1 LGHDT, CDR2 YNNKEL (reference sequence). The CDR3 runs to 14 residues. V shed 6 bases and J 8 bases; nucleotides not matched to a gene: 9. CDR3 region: CASREQGTREKLFF. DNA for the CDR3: TGTGCCAGCAGGGAACAGGGGACTCGGGAAAAACTGTTTTTT.